These 32 T cell receptor beta chains came from one sample sequenced in a study of T-cell reconstitution after alpha-beta-depleted transplantation in children. Unique molecular identifiers were built into the TCRbeta library. TCRdb analysed the PCR reads with MiXCR anew, one entry per CDR3 protein. The profile shows about 690,000 distinct CDR3 sequences, 15% to 20% of them singletons. The input for sequencing was PBMCs from the stem cell graft donor, taken from the stem cell graft. The source is a human donor who donated a stem cell graft to a child with acute myeloid leukemia.

This clonotype was counted ten times or more. V usage is TRBV20-1 and J usage is TRBJ2-5, with unresolved D. Germline CDR1 DFQATT, CDR2 SNEGSKA (reference sequence). V was trimmed by 6 bases and J by 5 bases, leaving 13 bases between them. There are 12 residues in the CDR3. The CDR3 loop reads CSANSVRETQYF. As DNA, the CDR3 is TGCAGTGCAAACAGCGTTAGGGAGACCCAGTACTTC.

This clonotype was seen only a few times. The chain uses TRBV20-1 and TRBJ2-7; the match to TRBD2 covers 9 bases. The CDR3 is made up of 16 amino acids. The trim removed 0 bases at V and 3 bases at J, leaving 9 bases unmatched. CDR1 and CDR2 from the germline V gene are DFQATT and SNEGSKA (reference sequence). CDR3 sequence (DNA): TGCAGTGCTAGAGATCGGGGAGCGGGGGGCCTCTACGAGCAGTACGTC. Translated, it gives CSARDRGAGGLYEQYV.

This clonotype was picked up many times. The CDR3 nucleotides are TGCAGTGCCGGAACTTCAGGTCTTCTCAACCCGGGACTAGTATATGGGGCCAACGTCCTGACTTTC. This translates into CSAGTSGLLNPGLVYGANVLTF. V usage is TRBV20-1 and J usage is TRBJ2-6; 8 bases are shared with TRBD2. The CDR3 totals 22 residues. The J segment lost 3 bases and the V segment lost 6 bases, leaving 28 bases of the junction unmatched. CDR1 and CDR2 (germline): DFQATT, SNEGSKA (reference sequence).

The table lists this clonotype with a few counts. This rearrangement joins TRBV11-2 to TRBJ1-1, with 7 positions matching TRBD1. The germline CDR1 and CDR2 sequences are SGHAT and FQNNGV. The length of the CDR3 is 19 residues. After removal of 7 bases from V and 1 base from J, the junction contained 21 bases not matched to a gene. CDR3 residues: CASTRNRQGNVGRNTEAFF. The CDR3 region has the DNA TGTGCCAGCACCAGAAACAGACAGGGTAACGTTGGGAGGAACACTGAAGCTTTCTTT.

This clonotype was detected a few times. The V and J genes are TRBV6-1 and TRBJ2-1; TRBD2 might be the D (7 bases). This CDR3 is built from 16 residues. Germline values: CDR1 MNHNS, CDR2 SASEGT. The V gene lost 6 bases and the J gene lost 1 base, with 16 bases spanning the gap. As DNA, the CDR3 is TGTGCCAGCAGCCACGGTGGGGGGGCTTCCTACAATGAGCAGTTCTTC. This sequence encodes CASSHGGGASYNEQFF.

This clonotype was observed at least ten times. The genes are TRBV20-1 and TRBJ2-6; 7 nucleotides match TRBD1. The V gene's germline CDR1 is DFQATT and CDR2 SNEGSKA (reference sequence). V dropped 3 bases and J dropped 0; count of bases not matched to a gene: 2. The CDR3 contains 15 residues. CDR3 coding DNA: TGCAGTGCTAGTGCAGGGGGCTCTGGGGCCAACGTCCTGACTTTC. It codes for CSASAGGSGANVLTF.

V usage is TRBV18 and J usage is TRBJ1-3; D unclear. Germline V gives CDR1 KGHSH, CDR2 LQKENI. V was trimmed by 6 bases and J by 6 bases, leaving 6 bases between them. The CDR3 totals 11 residues. The CDR3 spells CASSLENTIYF. The DNA for the CDR3 is TGTGCCAGCTCTCTTGAAAACACCATATATTTT.

J is TRBJ2-7 and V is TRBV6-2 or TRBV6-3; either TRBD1 or TRBD2 may fit D (5 bases each). CDR3 length: 14 residues. Germline values: CDR1 MNHEY, CDR2 SVGEGT. Trimming pared 6 bases from V and 2 bases from J, leaving 14 bases between. CDR3 nucleotides: TGTGCCAGCAGCCCGGTGGGGGTCCCCTACGAGCAGTACTTC. It translates to CASSPVGVPYEQYF.

In its sample, this clonotype was seen many times. The chain carries TRBV20-1 and TRBJ1-5; the D gene is possibly TRBD1 (6 bases). Germline values: CDR1 DFQATT, CDR2 SNEGSKA (reference sequence). This CDR3 region has 15 residues. Trimming left V 4 bases short and J 4 bases short, with 17 bases between. The CDR3 protein is CSAKRGGGVNQPQHF. CDR3 nucleotide sequence: TGCAGTGCTAAACGAGGAGGGGGTGTTAATCAGCCCCAGCATTTT.

This clonotype was counted between two and nine times. The chain carries TRBV7-8 and TRBJ2-1; TRBD1 matches 9 bases. V was clipped by 8 bases and J by 4 bases; unmatched bases: 9. The CDR3 loop spans 15 amino acids. Germline CDR1 is SGHVS and CDR2 is FQNEAQ. The CDR3 bases are TGTGCCAGCGTGGTGACAGGGGGTTCTTACAATGAGCAGTTCTTC. It yields the protein CASVVTGGSYNEQFF.

This clonotype was counted a few times. The chain couples TRBV5-1 to TRBJ1-2; the D is unclear. The CDR3 loop spans 12 amino acids. The germline V and J ends were trimmed by 5 bases and 6 bases, with 11 bases remaining between them. Germline V lookup: CDR1 SGHRS, CDR2 YFSETQ. CDR3 sequence reads: CASRAGEDGYTF. In DNA form, the CDR3 reads TGCGCCAGCAGGGCAGGAGAGGATGGCTACACCTTC.

This clonotype showed up many times. The chain uses TRBV7-6 and TRBJ2-1; D possibly corresponds to TRBD1 (5 bases). Between the trimmed V and J ends, which lost 4 bases and 9 bases, there was a span of 16 bases. The CDR3 has 14 residues. Germline V gene lookup returns CDR1 SGHVS and CDR2 FNYEAQ. CDR3 protein: CASSSRTQVFEQFF. The CDR3, as DNA: TGTGCCAGCAGCTCCAGGACACAAGTCTTTGAGCAGTTCTTC.

This clonotype appeared many times. The genes are TRBV5-6 and TRBJ1-3, with a possible D match to TRBD1 (6 bases). V shed 4 bases and J shed 2 bases, with 13 bases lying between them. The CDR3 sequence is 15 residues long. Per the germline V gene, CDR1 is SGHDT and CDR2 is YYEEEE. Here the CDR3 DNA reads TGTGCCAGCAGCGGAACAGGGTACCCTGGAAACACCATATATTTT. It is translated as CASSGTGYPGNTIYF.

This clonotype was seen only a few times. Sequence at one end of the junction differs from germline and may be a read error. V usage is TRBV15 and J usage is TRBJ1-1; 9 bases agree with TRBD1. The germline V gene has CDR1 LNHNV and CDR2 YYDKDF (reference sequence). The CDR3 extends over 12 amino acids. The CDR3 nucleotides read TGTGCCACCAGCAGAGGGGACAGGGAAGCTTTTTTT. Amino acids: CATSRGDREAFF.

This chain connects TRBV10-3 to TRBJ1-2; D not resolved. Germline values: CDR1 ENHRY, CDR2 SYGVKD. V was clipped by 6 bases and J by 8 bases, with 22 bases between them. The CDR3 contains 15 residues. CDR3 in DNA: TGTGCCATCAGCGCGTCGGCGTCCCCCTGGAGCGGCTACACCTTC. The encoded protein is CAISASASPWSGYTF.

This clonotype was counted at least ten times. The J gene is TRBJ1-2, the V gene TRBV20-1; D may be TRBD1 (6 bases). CDR1 and CDR2 (germline): DFQATT, SNEGSKA (reference sequence). V lost 5 bases and J lost 5, with 12 bases in between. This CDR3 has 12 amino acids. CDR3 bases: TGCAGTGCTCCTTCTACAGGGTATGGCTACACCTTC. It is translated as CSAPSTGYGYTF.

The rearrangement links TRBV20-1 to TRBJ2-3, with no clear D. The CDR3 spans 15 residues. The V end was cut by 1 base, the J end by 2 bases, with 13 bases between. Germline loops: CDR1 DFQATT, CDR2 SNEGSKA (reference sequence). The CDR3 coding sequence is TGCAGTGCTAGAGCCTGGGCTGGAAACACAGATACGCAGTATTTT. Translated: CSARAWAGNTDTQYF.

This clonotype appeared many times. One end of the junction varies from germline; a read error may be responsible. The chain carries TRBV20-1 and TRBJ1-4, with 11 bases matching TRBD1. Per germline, CDR1 DFQATT and CDR2 SNEGSKA (reference sequence). The CDR3 is made up of 13 amino acids. The CDR3 spells CSARTGGYEKLFF. The DNA for the CDR3 is TGCAGTGCTCGGACAGGGGGCTATGAGAAACTGTTTTTT.

On this clonotype: This could be a read error, since a much larger clone is one nucleotide away. Since the CDR3 does not end with the conserved phenylalanine or tryptophan, this likely comes from a read error. V is TRBV4-3 and J is TRBJ1-2; weak D call: TRBD1 (5 bases). The germline V gene encodes CDR1 LGHNA and CDR2 YSLEER. V lost 0 bases and J lost 4, with 6 bases in between. This CDR3 region has 13 residues. The CDR3 DNA reads as TGCGCCAGCAGCCAAGACGGGGCCTATGGCTACACCCTC. Its protein product is CASSQDGAYGYTL.

This clonotype was counted ten times or more. The chain is built from TRBV20-1 and TRBJ1-4; possible D gene TRBD1, 5 bases. This CDR3 contains 14 residues. Germline V gene sequence: CDR1 DFQATT, CDR2 SNEGSKA (reference sequence). Trimming removed 6 bases at V and 0 bases at J, with 11 bases between. CDR3: CSARETATNEKLFF. Written as DNA, the CDR3 is TGCAGTGCGAGGGAGACAGCAACTAATGAAAAACTGTTTTTT.

The chain is built from TRBV5-1 and TRBJ2-7; no definite D call. This CDR3 contains 14 residues. Per the germline V gene, CDR1 is SGHRS and CDR2 is YFSETQ. Between the trimmed V and J ends, which lost 4 bases and 3 bases, there was a span of 14 bases. The DNA of the CDR3 is TGCGCCAGCAGCCCCCGGCAGCGCCGCTACGAGCAGTACTTC. Amino acid sequence: CASSPRQRRYEQYF.

The sample holds many counts of this clonotype. This chain joins TRBV20-1 and TRBJ2-1; D is tentatively TRBD1 or TRBD2 (5 bases each). Trimming pared 6 bases from V and 0 bases from J, leaving 12 bases between. The germline CDR1 and CDR2 sequences are DFQATT and SNEGSKA (reference sequence). The CDR3 extends over 14 amino acids. Written as DNA, the CDR3 is TGCAGTGCCATTGGGGGTCCCTCCTACAATGAGCAGTTCTTC. It encodes CSAIGGPSYNEQFF.

This clonotype turned up a few times. The DNA for the CDR3 is TGCAGTGCTCCTTCTCCGGGAGAGATTAACTATGGCTACACCTTC. It codes for CSAPSPGEINYGYTF. This rearrangement joins TRBV20-1 to TRBJ1-2; D ambiguous. This CDR3 region has 15 residues. Trimming took off 5 bases at V and 1 base at J, with 17 bases between the two ends. The germline CDR1 and CDR2 sequences are DFQATT and SNEGSKA (reference sequence).

Ten or more counts support this clonotype. For the CDR3, the DNA is TGTGCCAGCAGTAGGGGGGACTATGGCTACACCTTC. It codes for CASSRGDYGYTF. This chain uses TRBV12-3 or TRBV12-4 with TRBJ1-2; perhaps TRBD1 as D (6 bases). The CDR3 totals 12 residues. V was cut by 5 bases and J by 3 bases, with 7 bases left in between.

The rearrangement joins TRBV20-1 to TRBJ2-1; TRBD2 matches at 8 bases. The CDR3 length is 16 residues. CDR1 is DFQATT and CDR2 is SNEGSKA in the germline V gene (reference sequence). V shed 6 bases, J shed 2 bases, and the junction held 12 bases outside the gene matches. CDR3 loop: CSAPAAGGTTYNEQFF. In nucleotides, the CDR3 is TGCAGTGCGCCCGCCGCGGGGGGCACTACCTACAATGAGCAGTTCTTC.

This clonotype was seen many times. The chain uses TRBV20-1 and TRBJ1-1, with D possibly matching TRBD1 (6 bases). V lost 3 bases to trimming and J lost 1 base, with 15 bases between them. From germline, CDR1 is DFQATT and CDR2 SNEGSKA (reference sequence). The CDR3 runs 15 residues. CDR3 sequence: CSARDYRVRNTEAFF. The CDR3 nucleotides read TGCAGTGCTAGGGATTACAGGGTTCGGAACACTGAAGCTTTCTTT.

As for this clonotype: A single base separates this from a much larger clone, so it may be a read error. This chain connects TRBV20-1 to TRBJ2-7; possibly TRBD1 for D (5 bases). The CDR3 totals 12 residues. In germline, CDR1 is DFQATT, CDR2 SNEGSKA (reference sequence). The DNA for the CDR3 is TGCAGTGCTAGAGCAGGGTCCTACGAGCAGTGCTTC. It encodes CSARAGSYEQCF.

This clonotype was counted only a few times. V is TRBV7-2 and J is TRBJ2-3; a possible D gene is TRBD2 (6 bases). Germline loops: CDR1 SGHTA, CDR2 FQGNSA. The CDR3 sequence is 16 residues long. The ends were cut back, 0 bases at V and 6 bases at J, with 16 bases in the middle. For the CDR3, the DNA is TGTGCCAGCAGCTTAGCGGGAGGCGGGGATGGGGATACGCAGTATTTT. The encoded protein is CASSLAGGGDGDTQYF. The full variable domain, its missing parts supplied by reference TRBV7-2 and TRBJ2-3, is GAGVSQSPSNKVTEKGKDVELRCDPISGHTALYWYRQSLGQGLEFLIYFQGNSAPDKSGLPSDRFSAERTGGSVSTLTIQRTQQEDSAVYLCASSLAGGGDGDTQYFGPGTRLTVL.

The J gene is TRBJ1-1, the V gene TRBV7-9, with TRBD1 as a possible D gene (5 bases). CDR1 is SEHNR and CDR2 is FQNEAQ in the germline V gene (reference sequence). There are 13 residues in the CDR3. V was clipped by 5 bases and J by 4 bases, with 11 bases between them. CDR3: CASSIQGATEAFF. The CDR3, as DNA: TGTGCCAGCAGCATTCAGGGAGCCACTGAAGCTTTCTTT. Full variable domain (outside the CDR3, taken from reference TRBV7-9 and TRBJ1-1): DTGVSQNPRHKITKRGQNVTFRCDPISEHNRLYWYRQTLGQGPEFLTYFQNEAQLEKSRLLSDRFSAERPKGSFSTLEIQRTEQGDSAMYLCASSIQGATEAFFGQGTRLTVV.

This clonotype occurred many times. The chain carries TRBV12-3 or TRBV12-4 and TRBJ1-5; D might be TRBD1 (5 bases). This CDR3 is 12 amino acids long. Trimming pared 6 bases from V and 7 bases from J, leaving 10 bases between. CDR3 amino acids: CASSQGEQPQHF. Written as DNA, the CDR3 is TGTGCCAGCAGCCAAGGGGAACAGCCCCAGCATTTT.

This clonotype has a handful of counts. V is TRBV7-8 and J is TRBJ2-4; TRBD1 might be the D (5 bases). The V gene lost 5 bases and the J gene lost 0 bases, with 8 bases spanning the gap. The CDR3 consists of 14 residues. The germline gives CDR1 SGHVS, CDR2 FQNEAQ. The CDR3 DNA reads TGTGCCAGCAGCGTCGGACAAGCCAAAAACATTCAGTACTTC. Amino acids: CASSVGQAKNIQYF. Full variable domain (outside the CDR3, taken from reference TRBV7-8 and TRBJ2-4): GAGVSQSPRYKVAKRGQDVALRCDPISGHVSLFWYQQALGQGPEFLTYFQNEAQLDKSGLPSDRFFAERPEGSVSTLKIQRTQQEDSAVYLCASSVGQAKNIQYFGAGTRLSVL.

This clonotype was counted ten times or more. A junction boundary mismatches the germline segment, possibly from a read error. V gene TRBV6-1 combines with J gene TRBJ2-1; TRBD1 matches at 10 bases. The CDR3 sequence is 15 residues long. Germline values: CDR1 MNHNS, CDR2 SASEGT. CDR3 amino acids: CASREDRGLVNEQFF. CDR3 nucleotides: TGTGCCAGCAGAGAAGACAGGGGGCTCGTCAATGAGCAGTTCTTC.